This is a list of T cell receptor beta chains from one sample in a study of cytomegalovirus exposure and HLA in healthy donors. Using immunoSEQ multiplex PCR, the repertoire was profiled, and TCRdb retains in-frame clones only, with some absent. The data show about 190,000 clones, around 81% seen once. The sample consisted of PBMCs. Every receptor here comes from a young woman in good health and CMV-seropositive. The conserved cysteine and the conserved F or W are not part of the CDR3 here.

14	TRBV10-3	TRBJ2-1	AISESGSLQGNEQF
14	TRBV5-6	TRBJ1-6	ASSPSQQGDVSPLH
17	TRBV4-1	NA	ASSQVGKRGGRLTYEQY
10	TRBV27	TRBJ1-2	ASTDGKYGYT
13	TRBV5-6	TRBJ2-2	ASSYWAYPGGELF
13	TRBV6-6	TRBJ1-2	ASSYSNRDYYGYT
11	TRBV19	TRBJ2-2	ASKGRGVGELF
10	TRBV27	TRBJ2-7	ASRAGVGEQY
12	TRBV15	TRBJ2-2	ATSSYRAAGELF
13	TRBV6-5	TRBJ2-1	ASSPLAGGDGEQF
14	TRBV14	TRBJ2-5	ASSQDPGPGPETQY
15	TRBV7-3	TRBJ2-3	ASSLEAPSVFTDTQY
14	TRBV11-2	TRBJ2-2	ASSLAIDRGAGELF
15	TRBV11-2	TRBJ2-2	ASSLEPGQWYTGELF
15	TRBV7-9	TRBJ2-1	ASSTRIGGAGGFEQF
15	TRBV7-9	TRBJ1-1	ASSPTRTGRGFTEAF
9	TRBV19	TRBJ1-1	ASSEHTEAF
9	TRBV20-1	TRBJ2-4	SARDRNSQY
11	TRBV4-2	TRBJ1-5	ASSQGVDQPQH
13	TRBV7-2	TRBJ2-2	ASFSGGTNTGELF
11	TRBV5-6	TRBJ2-7	ASSRRTAYEQY
17	TRBV5-1	TRBJ2-2	ASSLLRGGGLINTGELF
11	TRBV7-2	TRBJ1-2	ASSYDRDYGYT
10	TRBV7-3	TRBJ2-2	ASSLSVGELF
13	TRBV28	TRBJ1-4	ASSPPPGSNEKLF
12	TRBV6-5	TRBJ1-2	ASSSYRGQGGYT
12	TRBV7-9	TRBJ1-4	ASKQTGSNEKLF
13	TRBV5-4	TRBJ2-5	ASSLRGGPPETQY
11	TRBV6-1	TRBJ1-2	ASSVPGPGGYT
12	TRBV6-1	TRBJ1-2	ASSAEGASGGYT
13	TRBV4-2	TRBJ2-2	ASSPLGGGTGELF
12	TRBV6-4	TRBJ1-1	ASSRRRGWAEAF
12	TRBV18	TRBJ1-5	ASSPGQPNQPQH
15	TRBV11-3	TRBJ2-1	ASSLGTKLAFYNEQF
13	TRBV18	TRBJ2-1	ASSPSGGPGNEQF
13	TRBV7-2	TRBJ1-4	ASSLDTGGDEKLF
12	TRBV6-5	TRBJ2-2	ASIPGGNTGELF
13	TRBV6-1	TRBJ2-3	ASSEQGARGDTQY
11	TRBV30	TRBJ2-7	AWSPTAPTGQY
12	TRBV5-4	TRBJ2-3	ASTTAGAGVTQY
14	TRBV18	TRBJ2-3	ASSPPQGPSTDTQY
12	TRBV5-1	TRBJ2-1	ASSLGQGNDEQF
13	TRBV5-1	TRBJ1-4	ASSLGDRAVEKLF
11	TRBV18	TRBJ1-4	ASSPGQGEKLF
11	TRBV6-5	TRBJ1-4	ASSYGEKEKLF
13	TRBV11-2	TRBJ2-2	ASSFSGTNTGELF
12	TRBV7-3	TRBJ2-3	ASSSSGGTDTQY
15	TRBV7-9	TRBJ2-5	ASSLSTQWTGQETQY
12	TRBV5-4	TRBJ1-2	ASTPTDSNYGYT
15	TRBV4-1	TRBJ1-2	ASSQDSGQGAYYGYT